This T cell receptor (beta chain) was sequenced for a study of T cells in localized non-small cell lung cancer. To note about this clone: The antigen remains unidentified.

Whole-study results and caveats: Detection in adjacent lung was observed for a median approximately 52 of the top 100 tumor clones.

TCRdb keeps only in-frame clones here, not all; method: immunoSEQ multiplex PCR. This sample has approximately 140,000 clones, with more than 80% found just once. The germline gives CDR1 SGHRS, CDR2 YFSETQ. V was clipped by 1 base and J by 6 bases; unmatched bases: 7. This CDR3 is built from 15 residues. The TCR sequence derives from a female donor over 55 with stage I lung adenocarcinoma. This specimen was peripheral blood, taken before any cancer treatment. The chain joins TRBV5-1 to TRBJ2-7; 10 bases fit TRBD1. This chain's CDR3 is CASSLLGTGDGEQYF. In DNA form, the CDR3 reads TGCGCCAGCAGCTTGCTCGGGACAGGGGACGGCGAGCAGTACTTC. Looking up the rest from reference TRBV5-1 and TRBJ2-7 gives the full variable domain: KAGVTQTPRYLIKTRGQQVTLSCSPISGHRSVSWYQQTPGQGLQFLFEYFSETQRNKGNFPGRFSGRQFSNSRSEMNVSTLELGDSALYLCASSLLGTGDGEQYFGPGTRLTVT.